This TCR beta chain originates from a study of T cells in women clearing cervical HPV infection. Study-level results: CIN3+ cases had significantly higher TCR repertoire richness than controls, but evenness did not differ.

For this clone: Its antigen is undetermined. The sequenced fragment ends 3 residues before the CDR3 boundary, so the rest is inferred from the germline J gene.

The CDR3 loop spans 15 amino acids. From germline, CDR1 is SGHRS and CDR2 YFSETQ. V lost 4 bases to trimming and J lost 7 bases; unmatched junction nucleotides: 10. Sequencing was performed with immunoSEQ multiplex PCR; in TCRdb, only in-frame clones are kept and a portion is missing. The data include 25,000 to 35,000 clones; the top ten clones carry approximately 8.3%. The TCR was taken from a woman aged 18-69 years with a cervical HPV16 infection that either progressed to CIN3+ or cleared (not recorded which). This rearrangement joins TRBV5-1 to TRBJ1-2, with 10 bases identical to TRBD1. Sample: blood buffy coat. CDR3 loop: CASSPTGTGVGGYTF. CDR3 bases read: TGCGCCAGCAGCCCTACGGGGACAGGGGTTGGTGGC.